This TCR beta chain emerged from a study of post-analysis software for immune sequencing data. Whole-study results and caveats: About five TRBV segments occurring more often in patients than controls included TRBV5-6, TRBV5-1 and TRBV20-1.

Notes on this clonotype: What it binds is not known.

The CDR3 consists of 12 residues. Trimming shortened V by 3 bases and J by 11 bases, and 12 bases separated the two germline ends. The germline V gene has CDR1 PRHDT and CDR2 FYEKMQ (reference sequence). Built from TCR beta cDNA, the libraries had unique molecular identifiers in them. With about 0.95 to 11 million T cells as the source, hundreds of thousands of cDNA molecules resulted. One entry per CDR3 protein, called by TCRdb with MiXCR from the PCR reads. The sample contains approximately 360,000 distinct CDR3 sequences, around a third of which appear only once. V usage is TRBV13 and J usage is TRBJ2-3; no definite D call. Sample: blood. The TCR originated in a girl between 5 and 17 years old with multiple sclerosis. CDR3 DNA sequence: TGTGCCAGCAGCTTCTCCGGAACGAAGCAGTATTTT. Translating it yields CASSFSGTKQYF.